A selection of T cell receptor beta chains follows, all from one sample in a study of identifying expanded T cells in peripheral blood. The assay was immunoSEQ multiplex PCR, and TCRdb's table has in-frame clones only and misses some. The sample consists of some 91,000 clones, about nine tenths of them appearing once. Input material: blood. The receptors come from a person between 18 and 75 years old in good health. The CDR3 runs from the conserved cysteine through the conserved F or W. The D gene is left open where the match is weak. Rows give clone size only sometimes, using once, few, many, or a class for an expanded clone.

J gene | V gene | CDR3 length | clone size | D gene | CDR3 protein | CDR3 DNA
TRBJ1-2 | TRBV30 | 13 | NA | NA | CAWNRDGLVGYTF | TGTGCCTGGAACCGGGACGGTCTCGTTGGCTACACCTTC
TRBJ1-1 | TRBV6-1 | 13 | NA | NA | CASSDREHTEAFF | TGTGCCAGCAGTGACAGGGAGCACACTGAAGCTTTCTTT
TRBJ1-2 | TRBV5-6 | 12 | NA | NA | CASSGAGFGYTF | TGTGCCAGCAGCGGGGCAGGTTTTGGCTACACCTTC
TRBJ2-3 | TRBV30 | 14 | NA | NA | CAWSVAGATDTQYF | TGTGCCTGGAGTGTCGCGGGGGCCACAGATACGCAGTATTTT
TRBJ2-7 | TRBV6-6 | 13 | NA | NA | CASIGQGVGEQYF | TGTGCCAGCATTGGGCAGGGAGTCGGCGAGCAGTACTTC
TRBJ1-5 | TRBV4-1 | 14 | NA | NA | CASSQDPHPHPQHF | TGCGCCAGCAGCCAAGATCCCCACCCGCATCCCCAGCATTTT
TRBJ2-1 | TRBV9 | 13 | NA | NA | CASSGGDYNEQFF | TGTGCCAGCAGCGGGGGGGACTACAATGAGCAGTTCTTC
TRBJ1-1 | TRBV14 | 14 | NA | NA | CASSQVTRDTEAFF | TGTGCCAGCAGCCAAGTAACCAGGGACACTGAAGCTTTCTTT
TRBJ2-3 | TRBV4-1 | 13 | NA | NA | CASSQPSGDTQYF | TGCGCCAGCAGCCAACCTTCGGGAGATACGCAGTATTTT
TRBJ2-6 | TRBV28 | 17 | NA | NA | CASSLADRVSGANVLTF | TGTGCCAGCAGTTTAGCCGATCGGGTCTCTGGGGCCAACGTCCTGACTTTC
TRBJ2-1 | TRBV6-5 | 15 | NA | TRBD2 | CASSRLLAGASEQFF | TGTGCCAGCAGTCGGTTGCTAGCGGGGGCTAGTGAGCAGTTCTTC
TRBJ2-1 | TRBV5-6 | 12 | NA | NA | CASSLGHDEQFF | TGTGCCAGCAGCTTGGGGCATGATGAGCAGTTCTTC
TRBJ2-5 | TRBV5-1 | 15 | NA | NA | CASSLASPTQETQYF | TGCGCCAGCAGCTTGGCCTCTCCTACCCAAGAGACCCAGTACTTC
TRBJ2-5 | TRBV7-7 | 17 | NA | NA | CASSLRPAAAVQETQYF | TGTGCCAGCAGCTTAAGGCCCGCTGCCGCCGTTCAAGAGACCCAGTACTTC
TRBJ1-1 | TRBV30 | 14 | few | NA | CAWKPGPTNTEAFF | TGTGCCTGGAAACCGGGACCGACGAACACTGAAGCTTTCTTT
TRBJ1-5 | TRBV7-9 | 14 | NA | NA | CASSSRSTNQPQHF | TGTGCCAGCAGCTCCCGATCCACCAATCAGCCCCAGCATTTT
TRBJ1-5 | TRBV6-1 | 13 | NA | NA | CASSEYSNQPQHF | TGTGCCAGCAGCGAATATAGCAATCAGCCCCAGCATTTT
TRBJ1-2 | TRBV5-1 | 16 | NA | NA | CASSLAGRRSNYGYTF | TGCGCCAGCAGCTTGGCCGGCAGACGAAGTAACTATGGCTACACCTTC
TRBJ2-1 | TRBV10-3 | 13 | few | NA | CAIMGSWENEQFF | TGTGCCATCATGGGATCATGGGAAAATGAGCAGTTCTTC
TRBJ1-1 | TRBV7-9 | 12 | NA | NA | CASKGMNTEAFF | TGTGCCAGCAAGGGCATGAACACTGAAGCTTTCTTT
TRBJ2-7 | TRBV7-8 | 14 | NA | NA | CASSLARGYYEQYF | TGTGCCAGCAGCTTAGCGCGGGGATATTACGAGCAGTACTTC
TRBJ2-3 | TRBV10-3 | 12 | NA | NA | CAISSSTDTQYF | TGTGCCATCAGCTCTAGCACAGATACGCAGTATTTT
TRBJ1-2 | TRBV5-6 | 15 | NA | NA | CASSLGLRADYGYTF | TGTGCCAGCAGCTTGGGACTAAGGGCCGACTATGGCTACACCTTC
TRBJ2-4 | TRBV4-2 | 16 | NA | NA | CASSQAGQKSKNIQYF | TGTGCCAGCAGCCAAGCAGGGCAGAAATCCAAAAACATTCAGTACTTC
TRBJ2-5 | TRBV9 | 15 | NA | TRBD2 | CASSTPSGSAETQYF | TGTGCCAGCAGCACCCCTAGCGGGAGTGCGGAGACCCAGTACTTC
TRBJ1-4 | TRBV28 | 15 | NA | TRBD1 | CASSLIGQGKEKLFF | TGTGCCAGCAGTTTAATCGGACAGGGGAAGGAAAAACTGTTTTTT
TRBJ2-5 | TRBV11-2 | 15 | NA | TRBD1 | CASSLVGTGLETQYF | TGTGCCAGCAGCTTAGTAGGGACAGGGTTAGAGACCCAGTACTTC
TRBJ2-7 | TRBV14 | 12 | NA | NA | CASSHASYEQYF | TGTGCCAGCAGCCACGCCTCCTACGAGCAGTACTTC
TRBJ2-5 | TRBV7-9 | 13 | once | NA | CASSLPHKETQYF | TGTGCCAGCAGCTTACCGCACAAAGAGACCCAGTACTTC
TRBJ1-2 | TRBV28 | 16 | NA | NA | CASSYDKGGKGYGYTF | TGTGCCAGCAGTTATGACAAAGGGGGAAAAGGCTATGGCTACACCTTC
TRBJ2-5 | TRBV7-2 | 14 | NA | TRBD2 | CASSRSGVQETQYF | TGTGCCAGCAGCCGTAGCGGGGTCCAAGAGACCCAGTACTTC
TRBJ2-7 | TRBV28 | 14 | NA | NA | CASNPSGSTYEQYF | TGTGCCAGCAACCCTTCAGGGTCGACTTACGAGCAGTACTTC
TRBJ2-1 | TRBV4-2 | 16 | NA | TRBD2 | CASSHANSGAYNEQFF | TGTGCCAGCAGCCATGCAAATAGCGGGGCCTACAATGAGCAGTTCTTC
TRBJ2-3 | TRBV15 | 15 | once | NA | CATSREGRATDTQYF | TGTGCCACCAGCAGAGAGGGCAGGGCCACAGATACGCAGTATTTT
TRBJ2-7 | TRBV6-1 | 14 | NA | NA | CASSDKAGPYEQYF | TGTGCCAGCAGTGATAAGGCAGGACCCTACGAGCAGTACTTC
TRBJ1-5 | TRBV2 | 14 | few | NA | CASSGDGKLGPQHF | TGTGCCAGCAGTGGGGACGGGAAGCTCGGGCCCCAGCATTTT
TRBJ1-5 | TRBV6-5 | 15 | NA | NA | CASSLTGGPTQPQHF | TGTGCCAGCAGTTTGACGGGGGGCCCCACTCAGCCCCAGCATTTT
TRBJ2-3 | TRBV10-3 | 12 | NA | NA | CAISQNVASQYF | TGTGCCATCAGCCAAAATGTGGCTTCGCAGTATTTT
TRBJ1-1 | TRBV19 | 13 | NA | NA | CASSEGFGTEAFF | TGTGCCAGTAGTGAGGGGTTTGGCACTGAAGCTTTCTTT
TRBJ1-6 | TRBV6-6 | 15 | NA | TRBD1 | CASSPGTGGNSPLHF | TGTGCCAGCAGTCCCGGGACAGGGGGCAATTCACCCCTCCACTTT
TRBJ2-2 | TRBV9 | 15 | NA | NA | CASSGGRRNTGELFF | TGTGCCAGCAGCGGAGGACGGAGGAACACCGGGGAGCTGTTTTTT
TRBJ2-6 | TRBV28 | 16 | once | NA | CASSLFTASGANVLTF | TGTGCCAGCAGTTTATTTACCGCCTCTGGGGCCAACGTCCTGACTTTC
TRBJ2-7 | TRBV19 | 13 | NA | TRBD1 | CASSMDRVYEQYF | TGTGCCAGTAGTATGGACAGGGTCTACGAGCAGTACTTC
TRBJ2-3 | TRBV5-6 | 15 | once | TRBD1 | CASSLVDRGADTQYF | TGTGCCAGCAGCTTGGTGGACAGGGGAGCAGATACGCAGTATTTT
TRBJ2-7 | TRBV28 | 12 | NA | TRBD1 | CASSRQGRDHYF | TGTGCCAGCAGCCGACAGGGAAGGGACCATTACTTC
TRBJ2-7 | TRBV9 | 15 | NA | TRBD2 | CASSLGGDLSYEQYF | TGTGCCAGCAGCCTGGGGGGGGACCTCTCCTACGAGCAGTACTTC
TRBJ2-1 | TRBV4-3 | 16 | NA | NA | CASSQEGGSSYNEQFF | TGCGCCAGCAGCCAAGAGGGCGGTAGCTCCTACAATGAGCAGTTCTTC
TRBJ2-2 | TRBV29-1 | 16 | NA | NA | CSVEDVMRGNTGELFF | TGCAGCGTTGAAGATGTCATGCGGGGGAACACCGGGGAGCTGTTTTTT